This T cell receptor (beta chain) was sequenced during a study of beta chain features in type 1 diabetes. Germline loops: CDR1 SGHNT, CDR2 YENEEA. There are 16 residues in the CDR3. V was clipped by 1 base and J by 2 bases; unmatched bases: 2. As concerns this clone: Its antigen is unknown.

Study results and limitations: Across all four CD4+ subsets, people with type 1 diabetes showed modestly shorter TCRB CDR3s. VDJ junctions sequenced from type 1 diabetes patients showed fewer insertions and more deletions.

In total, each donor contributed a single heparinised blood draw that averaged around 0.12 L. Sorted cells reached over 95% purity in every population. The isolated RNA, all of it, was reverse transcribed, so expressed TCRB transcripts were what got sequenced. Sequenced by immunoSEQ multiplex PCR; TCRdb stores in-frame clones only, minus some. This sample has 500,000 to 650,000 clones, with around an eighth found just once. Sequenced: naive CD4+ T cells from blood. The receptor was derived from a man aged 25 to 45 with type 1 diabetes. The chain is built from TRBV11-3 and TRBJ2-6; TRBD1 matches at 7 bases. The CDR3 region is CASSLVTGAGANVLTF. CDR3 coding DNA: TGTGCCAGCAGCTTAGTCACAGGGGCTGGGGCCAACGTCCTGACTTTC.